Below, 8 T cell receptor beta chains from the same sample are listed, as sequenced in a study of blood T cell repertoires in COVID-19. Generated by immunoSEQ multiplex PCR, the TCRdb table keeps only in-frame clones and is missing some. The sample has over 400,000 clones, roughly 88% seen once; the top ten hold approximately 2.9%. The sample comprised peripheral blood. All receptors come from a human donor in a cohort sampled during active COVID-19.

The V gene is TRBV29-1, the J gene TRBJ1-2; no clear D gene. Per the germline V gene, CDR1 is SQVTM and CDR2 is ANQGSEA. The CDR3 sequence is 12 residues long. V was trimmed by 4 bases and J by 4 bases, leaving 10 bases between them. CDR3 sequence: CSVGSGTYGYTF. The DNA of the CDR3 is TGCAGCGTTGGATCAGGAACCTATGGCTACACCTTC.

This clone was seen just once. The chain couples TRBV12-5 to TRBJ2-1; D gene uncertain. The CDR3 is 12 residues long. Germline V gives CDR1 LGHNT, CDR2 FRNRAP. V was shortened by 2 bases and J by 6 bases, with 5 bases between the two germline ends. CDR3 residues: CASGLWSNEQFF. The CDR3 bases are TGTGCTAGTGGTTTGTGGAGCAATGAGCAGTTCTTC.

This clone was found a few times. The CDR3 region has the DNA TGTGCCAGCAGCCAAGGGGGTCGGGGAGGTGAGCAGTTCTTC. Residues: CASSQGGRGGEQFF. The chain uses TRBV3-1 (or the pseudogene TRBV3-2) and TRBJ2-1; possibly TRBD2 for D (6 bases). In germline, CDR1 is LGHDT, CDR2 YNNKEL (reference sequence). Between the trimmed V and J ends, which lost 1 base and 9 bases, there was a span of 13 bases. The CDR3 consists of 14 residues.

The chain recombines TRBV5-1 with TRBJ2-7, with 7 bases lining up with TRBD1. V trimming: 6 bases; J trimming: 4 bases; junction bases outside the gene matches: 13. Per the germline V gene, CDR1 is SGHRS and CDR2 is YFSETQ. There are 15 residues in the CDR3. The CDR3 sequence: CASKYTGTDNYEQYF. CDR3 bases: TGCGCCAGCAAGTACACCGGGACAGATAATTACGAGCAGTACTTC.

The rearrangement links TRBV6-5 to TRBJ1-1; D gene ambiguous. V dropped 7 bases and J dropped 2 bases, with 14 bases sitting between them. CDR3 size: 14 residues. The germline gives CDR1 MNHEY, CDR2 SVGAGI. CDR3 bases: TGTGCCAGCAAAATTAGGACGGGAAACACTGAAGCTTTCTTT. It is translated as CASKIRTGNTEAFF.

The J gene is TRBJ2-2, the V gene TRBV19; 13 nucleotides align to TRBD2. Germline V gene data show CDR1 as LNHDA and CDR2 as SQIVND (reference sequence). CDR3 size: 18 residues. V shed 4 bases and J 4 bases; nucleotides not matched to a gene: 9. CDR3 amino acids: CASSTLTSGRALTGELFF. CDR3 sequence (DNA): TGTGCCAGTAGTACCCTTACTAGCGGGAGGGCCCTCACCGGGGAGCTGTTTTTT.

This rearrangement joins TRBV5-1 to TRBJ2-7; the D gene is possibly TRBD1 (6 bases). The CDR3 consists of 13 residues. V was trimmed by 5 bases and J by 4 bases, leaving 13 bases between them. Germline-derived CDR1 and CDR2 are SGHRS and YFSETQ. CDR3 residues: CASSIQGGYEQYF. The CDR3 nucleotides are TGCGCCAGCAGTATACAGGGTGGGTACGAGCAGTACTTC.

The chain carries TRBV30 and TRBJ2-5, with unresolved D. V lost 3 bases, J lost 4 bases, and 12 bases lay in between. Germline assignment: CDR1 GTSNPN and CDR2 SVGIG (reference sequence). The CDR3 extends over 13 amino acids. This chain's CDR3 is CAWSFQAGETQYF. CDR3 in DNA: TGTGCCTGGAGCTTCCAGGCTGGAGAGACCCAGTACTTC.